The T cell receptor (beta chain) described here comes from a study of T cell responses to AZD1222 COVID-19 vaccine. Study conclusions and caveats: Spike-specific TCR repertoires showed rising breadth and depth after two AZD1222 doses. Reportedly, nearly half the spike-specific TCRs target unmutated variant regions. Repertoires were obtained only post-peak T cell response.

Here immunoSEQ multiplex PCR was the method, and the copy in TCRdb shows in-frame clones only, minus some. There are 150,000 to 180,000 clones in the sample; approximately 87% occur only once, and roughly 9.7% lies in the top ten. CDR1 MNHEY and CDR2 SVGAGI come from the germline V gene. The CDR3 runs to 12 residues. The V end lost 2 bases, the J end lost 7 bases, and 6 bases lay between the germline ends. About this clone itself: The target antigen is unknown.

Second-dose timings of about 4 or about 12 weeks were pooled. The chain carries TRBV6-5 and TRBJ2-1; no clear D. This sequence originates from an adult who received the AZD1222 COVID-19 vaccine. The sample was peripheral blood, taken 28 days after the second AZD1222 dose. Here the CDR3 reads CASSYGVNEQFF. In nucleotides, the CDR3 is TGTGCCAGCAGTTACGGGGTTAATGAGCAGTTCTTC.